The T cell receptor beta chain under discussion was sequenced for a study of human T cells and chemical hapten exposure. This clonotype came up many times. This sample's time point: patch test 2, 6 weeks after DPC sensitization. Treatment here: therapeutic diphenylcyclopropenone sensitization with weekly scalp DPC. From the RACE reads, TCRdb called clonotypes with MiXCR, one entry per CDR3 protein. The table has about 81,000 distinct CDR3 sequences, roughly a tenth seen once. This TCR derives from a woman between 25 and 40 years old with alopecia areata. Some clones in this sample may be carry-over from other donors' samples. The source material was whole blood, sampled in connection with sensitization to the hapten diphenylcyclopropenone (DPC).

CDR3 sequence: CASSTGRGFQETQYF. The DNA for the CDR3 is TGTGCCAGTAGTACTGGGAGGGGGTTCCAAGAGACCCAGTACTTC. V gene TRBV19 combines with J gene TRBJ2-5; D might be TRBD2 (7 bases). CDR1 LNHDA and CDR2 SQIVND come from the germline V gene (reference sequence). The CDR3 is 15 residues long. V was clipped by 4 bases and J by 1 base, with 13 bases between them.